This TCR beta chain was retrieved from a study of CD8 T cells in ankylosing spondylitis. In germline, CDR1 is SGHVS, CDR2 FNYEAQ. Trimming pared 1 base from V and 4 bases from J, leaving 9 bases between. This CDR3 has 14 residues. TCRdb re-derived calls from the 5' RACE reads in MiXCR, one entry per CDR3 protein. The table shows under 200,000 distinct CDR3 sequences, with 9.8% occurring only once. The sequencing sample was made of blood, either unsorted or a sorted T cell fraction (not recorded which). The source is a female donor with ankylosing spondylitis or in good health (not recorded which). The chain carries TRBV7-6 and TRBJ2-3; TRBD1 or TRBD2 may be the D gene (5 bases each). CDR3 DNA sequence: TGTGCCAGCAGCTTAGGGAGAGGGGCAGATACGCAGTATTTT. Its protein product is CASSLGRGADTQYF.